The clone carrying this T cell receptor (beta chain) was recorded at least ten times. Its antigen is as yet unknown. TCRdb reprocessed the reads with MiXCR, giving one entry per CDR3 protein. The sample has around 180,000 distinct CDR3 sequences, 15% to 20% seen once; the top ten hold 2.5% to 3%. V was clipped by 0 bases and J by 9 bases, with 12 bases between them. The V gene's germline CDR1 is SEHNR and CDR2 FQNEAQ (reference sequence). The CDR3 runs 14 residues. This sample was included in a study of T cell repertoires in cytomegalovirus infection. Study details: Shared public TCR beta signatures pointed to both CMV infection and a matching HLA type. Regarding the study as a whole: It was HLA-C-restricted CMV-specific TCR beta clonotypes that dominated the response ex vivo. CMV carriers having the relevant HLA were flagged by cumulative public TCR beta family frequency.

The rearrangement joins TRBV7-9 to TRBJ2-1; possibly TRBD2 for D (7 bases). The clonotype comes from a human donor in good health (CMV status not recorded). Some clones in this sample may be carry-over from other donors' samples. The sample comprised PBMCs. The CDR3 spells CASSLAGGGGEQFF. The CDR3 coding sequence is TGTGCCAGCAGCTTAGCCGGAGGGGGGGGTGAGCAGTTCTTC.